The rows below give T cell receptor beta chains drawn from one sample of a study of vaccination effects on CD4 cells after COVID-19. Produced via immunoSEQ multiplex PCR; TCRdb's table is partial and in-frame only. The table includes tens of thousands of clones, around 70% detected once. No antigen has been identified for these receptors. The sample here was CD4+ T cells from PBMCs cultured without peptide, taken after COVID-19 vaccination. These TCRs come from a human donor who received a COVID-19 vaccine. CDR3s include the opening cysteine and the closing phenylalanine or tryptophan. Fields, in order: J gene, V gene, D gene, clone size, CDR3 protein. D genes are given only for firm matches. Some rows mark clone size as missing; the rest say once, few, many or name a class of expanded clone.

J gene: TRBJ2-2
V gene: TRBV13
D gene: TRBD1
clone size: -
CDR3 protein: CASTINRGISGELFF

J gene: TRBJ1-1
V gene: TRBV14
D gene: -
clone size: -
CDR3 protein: CASSRAGMNTEAFF

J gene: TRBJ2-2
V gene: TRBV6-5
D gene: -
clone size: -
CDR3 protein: CASRIPVGGELFF

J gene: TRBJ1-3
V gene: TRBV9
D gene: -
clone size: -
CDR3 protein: CASSVLNGPPSSGNTIYF

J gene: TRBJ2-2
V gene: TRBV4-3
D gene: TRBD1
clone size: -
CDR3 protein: CASSPSGQVDGELFF

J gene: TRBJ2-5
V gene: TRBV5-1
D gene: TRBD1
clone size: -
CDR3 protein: CASSRRGTGNPPQETQYF

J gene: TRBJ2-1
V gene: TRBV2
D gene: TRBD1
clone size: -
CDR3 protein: CASGRDRDYNEQFF

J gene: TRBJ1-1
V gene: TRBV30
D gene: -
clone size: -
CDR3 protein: CAWSRDGGEAFF

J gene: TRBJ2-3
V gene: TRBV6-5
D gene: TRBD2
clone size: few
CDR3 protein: CASSTTSGGADTQYF

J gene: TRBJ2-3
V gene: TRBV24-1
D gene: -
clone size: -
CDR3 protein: CATKLGGTDTQYF

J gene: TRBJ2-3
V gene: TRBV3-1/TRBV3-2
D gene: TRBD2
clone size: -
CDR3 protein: CASTPQRGGSTDTQYF

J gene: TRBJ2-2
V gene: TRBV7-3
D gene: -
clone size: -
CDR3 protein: CASSSKPGVRSGELFF

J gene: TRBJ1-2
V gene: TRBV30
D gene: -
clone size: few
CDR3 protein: CAWRRELNYGYTF

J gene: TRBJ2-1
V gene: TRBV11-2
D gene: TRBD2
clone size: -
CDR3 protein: CASSLGPGGARNEQFF

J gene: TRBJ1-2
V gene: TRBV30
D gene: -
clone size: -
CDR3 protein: CAWSVTGLNYGYTF

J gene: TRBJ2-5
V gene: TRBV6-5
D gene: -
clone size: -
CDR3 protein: CASNFLGGLETQYF

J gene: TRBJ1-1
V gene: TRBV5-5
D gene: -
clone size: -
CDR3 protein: CASSSYMSMNTEAFF

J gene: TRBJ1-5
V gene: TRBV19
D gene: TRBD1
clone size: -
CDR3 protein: CASSNGQGNQPQHF

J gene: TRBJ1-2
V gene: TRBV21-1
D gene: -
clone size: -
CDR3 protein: CASSRSYGYTF

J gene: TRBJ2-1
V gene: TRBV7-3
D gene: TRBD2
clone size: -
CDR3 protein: CASSAHSGGAPPQFF

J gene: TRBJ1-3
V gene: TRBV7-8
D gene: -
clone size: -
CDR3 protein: CASSLFKGSSGNTIYF

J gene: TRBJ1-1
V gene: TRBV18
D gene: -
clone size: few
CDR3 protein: CASSSGLEAFF

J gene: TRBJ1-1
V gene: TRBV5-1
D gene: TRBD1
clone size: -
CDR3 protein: CASSLDDRGDTEAFF

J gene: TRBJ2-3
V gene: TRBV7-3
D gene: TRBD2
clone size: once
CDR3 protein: CASSLTPSGGITDTQYF

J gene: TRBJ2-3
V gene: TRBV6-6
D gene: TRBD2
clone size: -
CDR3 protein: CASSRRTSGGPRDTQYF

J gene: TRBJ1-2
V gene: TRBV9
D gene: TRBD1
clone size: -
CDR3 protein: CASSAADRGQHYGYTF

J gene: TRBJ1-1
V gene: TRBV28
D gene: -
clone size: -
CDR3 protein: CASSIALGLEAFF

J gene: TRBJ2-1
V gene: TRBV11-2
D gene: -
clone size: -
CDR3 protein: CASSFSGGHGDEQFF

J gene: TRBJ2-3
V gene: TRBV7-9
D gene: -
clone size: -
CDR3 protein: CASSLRGSGTDTQYF

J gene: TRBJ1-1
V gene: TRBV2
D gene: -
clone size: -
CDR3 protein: CASSVASLAEAFF

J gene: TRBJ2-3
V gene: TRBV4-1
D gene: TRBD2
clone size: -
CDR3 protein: CASKKSGSGGHTQYF

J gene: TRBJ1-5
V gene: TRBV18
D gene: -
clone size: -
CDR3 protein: CASSPGGLQPQHF

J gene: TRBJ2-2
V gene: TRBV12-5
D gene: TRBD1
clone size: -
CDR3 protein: CASGLVVGQGSGELFF

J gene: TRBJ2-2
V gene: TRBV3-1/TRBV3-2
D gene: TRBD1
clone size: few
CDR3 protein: CASSQDREVGELFF

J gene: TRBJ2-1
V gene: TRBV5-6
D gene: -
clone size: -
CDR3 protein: CASSPTGTPYNEQFF

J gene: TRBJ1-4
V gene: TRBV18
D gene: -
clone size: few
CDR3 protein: CASSSPGGGNEKLFF

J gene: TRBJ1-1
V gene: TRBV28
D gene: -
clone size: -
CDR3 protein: CASSLSIRAEAFF